This TCR beta chain comes out of a study of blood T cell repertoires in COVID-19 (dated by TCRdb to the early 2020s). Context from the whole study: Samples from collaborators originated in the United States, Italy and Spain and spanned both the acute and convalescent phases of COVID-19. The dataset comprised deeply sampled blood TCRbeta repertoires from subjects exposed to, actively infected with, or recovered from COVID-19. The samples were drawn from the first 160 participants of the ongoing ImmuneRACE study and from more than 1,000 subjects provided by 6 global collaborators. The material from the prospective study consisted of cDNA or gDNA derived from T cells, B-cell-depleted T cells, or PBMCs. Where available, HLA class I and class II types were taken from metadata supplied by the sample provider and were not determined by assay-based typing. The repertoires were released in a freely available public database meant as a resource for research on the immune response to SARS-CoV-2. The sample metadata nearly always contained a de-identified subject ID, COVID-19 status, age in years and sex.

The CDR1 and CDR2 encoded by the germline V gene (reference sequence) are LNHDA and SQIVND. Relative to germline, V is 3 bases shorter and J is 3 bases shorter, with 14 bases between their ends. The CDR3, from cysteine to phenylalanine, totals 16 residues. The read is trimmed to its CDR3 DNA, 48 bases read in frame from base 1. The research as a whole found: The amount of clinical and demographic metadata varied by source and participant and was provided uncurated.

TCRbeta CDR3 regions were amplified from genomic DNA using the immunoSEQ Assay, a bias-controlled multiplex PCR. As for the original processing: The number of nucleated cells in each sample was estimated by amplification of reference gene primers within the assay. To quantify the absolute abundance of each unique TCRbeta CDR3 rearrangement, sequence reads were collapsed and filtered. For each sample, productive Simpson clonality was calculated as the square root of Simpson's diversity index over productive rearrangements. In its TCRdb copy, this immuneACCESS table keeps in-frame sequences only and misses some clones. Where compared with another copy, unresolved V genes explain less than half of these, and the others have no known cause. D and trimming were read from the DNA, whereas the V and J calls and clone size are those reported in that table. The sample contains about 200,000 clones, roughly 83% of them found a single time. Around 6% of the sample belongs to the ten largest clones.

Enrolling through a virtual design, the prospective study's participants ranged in age from roughly 18 to 90 years and lived across more than 20 United States geographic areas. In the prospective study, cohorts were assigned on the basis of participant-reported clinical history obtained from a screening survey and a study questionnaire. Mobile phlebotomists in the prospective study collected whole blood, serum and a nasopharyngeal or oropharyngeal swab from every participant. Additional blood draws and questionnaires over an approximately two-month period could optionally be provided by prospective study participants. Blood samples from the prospective study were shipped frozen or at room temperature prior to DNA extraction. On this clone itself: Its antigen is still unknown. The input lacks base qualities; no much larger clone sits a single base away.

The clonotype comes from a man between 40 and 49 years old with acute COVID-19. Sequenced sample: PBMCs or T cells enriched from blood (not recorded which). The receptor chain draws on TRBV19 and TRBJ2-2; a weak D assignment points to TRBD2 (7 bases agree). The encoded CDR3 is CASSIIGGGHTGELFF. The DNA is as follows: TGTGCCAGTAGTATCATAGGCGGGGGCCACACCGGGGAGCTGTTTTTT.